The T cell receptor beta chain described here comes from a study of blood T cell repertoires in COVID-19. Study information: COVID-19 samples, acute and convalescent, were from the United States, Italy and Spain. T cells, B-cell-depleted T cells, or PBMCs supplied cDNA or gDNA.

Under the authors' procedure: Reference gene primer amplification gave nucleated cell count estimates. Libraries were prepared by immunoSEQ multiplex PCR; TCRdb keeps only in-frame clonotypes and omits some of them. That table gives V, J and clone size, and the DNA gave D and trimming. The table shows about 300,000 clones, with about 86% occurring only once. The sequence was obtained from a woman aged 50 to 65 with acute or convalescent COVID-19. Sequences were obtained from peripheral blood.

CDR3 sequence (DNA): TGTGCCAGCAGCCAAACCGCGGGACAGGGTTCCTACGAGCAGTACTTC. It specifies CASSQTAGQGSYEQYF. This chain joins TRBV11-1 and TRBJ2-5; 9 nucleotides agree with TRBD1. The closer fit of TRBJ2-7 to the DNA end suggests the J call may be wrong. This CDR3 spans 16 amino acids. The germline gives CDR1 SGHAT, CDR2 FQDESV (reference sequence).